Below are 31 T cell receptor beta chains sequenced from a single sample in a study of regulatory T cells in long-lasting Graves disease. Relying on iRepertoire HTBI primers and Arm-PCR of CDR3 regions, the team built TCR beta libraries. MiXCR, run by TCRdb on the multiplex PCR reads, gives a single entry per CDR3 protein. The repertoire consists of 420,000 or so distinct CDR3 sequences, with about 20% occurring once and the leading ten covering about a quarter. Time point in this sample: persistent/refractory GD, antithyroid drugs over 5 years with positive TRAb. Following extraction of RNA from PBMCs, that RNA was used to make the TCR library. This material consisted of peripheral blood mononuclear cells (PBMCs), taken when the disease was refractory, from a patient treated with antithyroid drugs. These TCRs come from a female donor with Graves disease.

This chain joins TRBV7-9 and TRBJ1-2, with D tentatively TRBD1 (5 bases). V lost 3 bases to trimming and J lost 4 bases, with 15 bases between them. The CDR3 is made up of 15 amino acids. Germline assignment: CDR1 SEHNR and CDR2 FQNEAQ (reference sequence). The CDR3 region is CASSFRGDSFYGYTF. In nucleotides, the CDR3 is TGTGCCAGCAGCTTTCGGGGGGATTCGTTCTATGGCTACACCTTC. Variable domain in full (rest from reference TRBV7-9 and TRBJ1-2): DTGVSQNPRHKITKRGQNVTFRCDPISEHNRLYWYRQTLGQGPEFLTYFQNEAQLEKSRLLSDRFSAERPKGSFSTLEIQRTEQGDSAMYLCASSFRGDSFYGYTFGSGTRLTVV.

CDR3 bases: TGTGCCTGGAGTTCGGGGGGCCATGGCTACACCTTC. Protein: CAWSSGGHGYTF. This sequence joins TRBV30 and TRBJ1-2, with D possibly TRBD1 on 6 matching bases. Germline CDR1 and CDR2: GTSNPN and SVGIG (reference sequence). The CDR3 is 12 residues long. The germline V and J ends were trimmed by 2 bases and 6 bases, with 10 bases remaining between them. The complete variable domain, with remaining parts taken from reference TRBV30 and TRBJ1-2, reads SQTIHQWPATLVQPVGSPLSLECTVEGTSNPNLYWYRQAAGRGLQLLFYSVGIGQISSEVPQNLSASRPQDRQFILSSKKLLLSDSGFYLCAWSSGGHGYTFGSGTRLTVV.

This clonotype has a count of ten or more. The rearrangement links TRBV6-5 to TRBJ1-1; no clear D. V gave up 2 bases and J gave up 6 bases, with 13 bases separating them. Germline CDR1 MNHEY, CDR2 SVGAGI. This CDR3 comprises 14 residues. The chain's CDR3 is CASSYETAGSEAFF. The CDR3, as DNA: TGTGCCAGCAGTTACGAAACAGCTGGGTCTGAAGCTTTCTTT.

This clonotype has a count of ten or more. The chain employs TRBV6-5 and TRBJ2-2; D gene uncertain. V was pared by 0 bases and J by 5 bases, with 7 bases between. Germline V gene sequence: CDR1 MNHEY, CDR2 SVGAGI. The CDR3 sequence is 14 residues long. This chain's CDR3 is CASSYSFRTGELFF. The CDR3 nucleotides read TGTGCCAGCAGTTACTCGTTCCGTACCGGGGAGCTGTTTTTT.

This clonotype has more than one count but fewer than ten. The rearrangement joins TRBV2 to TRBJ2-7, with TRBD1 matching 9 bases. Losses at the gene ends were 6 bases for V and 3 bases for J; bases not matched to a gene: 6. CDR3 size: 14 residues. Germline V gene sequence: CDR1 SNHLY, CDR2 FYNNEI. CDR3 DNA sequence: TGTGCCAGCAGGAAACAGGGGGCTAACTACGAGCAGTACTTC. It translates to CASRKQGANYEQYF. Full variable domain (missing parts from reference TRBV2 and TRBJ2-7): EPEVTQTPSHQVTQMGQEVILRCVPISNHLYFYWYRQILGQKVEFLVSFYNNEISEKSEIFDDQFSVERPDGSNFTLKIRSTKLEDSAMYFCASRKQGANYEQYFGPGTRLTVT.

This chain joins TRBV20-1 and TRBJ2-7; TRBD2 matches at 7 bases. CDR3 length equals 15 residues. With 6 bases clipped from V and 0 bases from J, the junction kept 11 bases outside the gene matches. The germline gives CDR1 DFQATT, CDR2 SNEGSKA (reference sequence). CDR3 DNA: TGCAGTGCGGATAGCGGGCTGACAAGCTCCTACGAGCAGTACTTC. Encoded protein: CSADSGLTSSYEQYF.

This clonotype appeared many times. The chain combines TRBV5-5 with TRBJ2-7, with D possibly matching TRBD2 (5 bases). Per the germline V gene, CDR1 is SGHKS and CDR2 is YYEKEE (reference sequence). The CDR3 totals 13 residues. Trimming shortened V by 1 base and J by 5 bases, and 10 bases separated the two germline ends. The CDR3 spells CASSLLLEDEQYF. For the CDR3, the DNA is TGTGCCAGCAGCTTGTTACTAGAGGACGAGCAGTACTTC.

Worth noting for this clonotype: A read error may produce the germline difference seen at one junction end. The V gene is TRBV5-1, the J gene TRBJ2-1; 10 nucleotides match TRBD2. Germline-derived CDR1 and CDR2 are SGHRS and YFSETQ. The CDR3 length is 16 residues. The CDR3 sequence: CASSFLSSGSHNEQLF. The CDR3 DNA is TGCGCCAGCAGCTTCCTCTCTAGCGGGAGTCACAATGAGCAGCTCTTC.

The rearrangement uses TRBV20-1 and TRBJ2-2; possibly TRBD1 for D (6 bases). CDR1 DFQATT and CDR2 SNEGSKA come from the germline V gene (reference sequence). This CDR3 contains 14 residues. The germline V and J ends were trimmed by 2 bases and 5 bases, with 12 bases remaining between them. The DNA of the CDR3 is TGCAGTGCTAGAAGGGACACTCGGACCGGGGAGCTGTTTTTT. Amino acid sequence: CSARRDTRTGELFF.

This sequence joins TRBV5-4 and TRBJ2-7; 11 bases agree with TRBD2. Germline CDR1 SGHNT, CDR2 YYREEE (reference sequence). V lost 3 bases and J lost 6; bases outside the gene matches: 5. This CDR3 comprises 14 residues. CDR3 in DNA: TGTGCCAGCAGCTCCGGGACTAGCGGCGCCGAGCAGTACTTC. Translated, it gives CASSSGTSGAEQYF.

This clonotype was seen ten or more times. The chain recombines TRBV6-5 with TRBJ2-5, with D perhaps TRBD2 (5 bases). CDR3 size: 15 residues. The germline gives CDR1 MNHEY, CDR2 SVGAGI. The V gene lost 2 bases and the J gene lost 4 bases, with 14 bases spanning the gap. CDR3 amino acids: CASSYRNGLPETQYF. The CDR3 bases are TGTGCCAGCAGTTACCGCAATGGACTGCCAGAGACCCAGTACTTC.

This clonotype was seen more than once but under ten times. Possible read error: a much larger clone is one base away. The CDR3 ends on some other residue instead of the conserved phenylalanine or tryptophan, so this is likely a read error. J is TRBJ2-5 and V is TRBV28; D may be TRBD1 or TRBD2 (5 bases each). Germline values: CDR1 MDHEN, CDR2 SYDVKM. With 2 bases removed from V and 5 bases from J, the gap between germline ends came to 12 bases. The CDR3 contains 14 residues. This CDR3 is CASSLGTGAETQYS. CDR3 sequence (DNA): TGTGCCAGCAGTTTAGGGACGGGTGCCGAGACCCAGTACTCC.

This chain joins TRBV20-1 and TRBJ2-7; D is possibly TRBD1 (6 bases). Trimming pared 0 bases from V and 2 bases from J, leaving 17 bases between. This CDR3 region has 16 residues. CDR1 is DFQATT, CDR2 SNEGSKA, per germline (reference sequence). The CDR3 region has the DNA TGCAGTGCTAGAGAGAATGGACAGAGTATTCCCTACGAGCAGTACTTC. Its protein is CSARENGQSIPYEQYF.

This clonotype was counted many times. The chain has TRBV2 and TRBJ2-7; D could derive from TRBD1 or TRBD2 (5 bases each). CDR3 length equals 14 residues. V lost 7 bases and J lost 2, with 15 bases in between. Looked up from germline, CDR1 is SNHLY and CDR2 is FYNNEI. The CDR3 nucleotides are TGTGCCAGCACCCTTGGGACCTTCGCCTACGAGCAGTACTTC. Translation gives CASTLGTFAYEQYF.

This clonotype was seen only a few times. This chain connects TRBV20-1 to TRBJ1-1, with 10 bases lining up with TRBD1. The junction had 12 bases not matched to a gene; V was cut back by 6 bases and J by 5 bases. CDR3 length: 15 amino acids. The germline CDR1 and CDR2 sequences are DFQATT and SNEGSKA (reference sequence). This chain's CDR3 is CSAIPGQGYWTEAFF. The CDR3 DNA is TGCAGTGCCATACCGGGACAGGGGTATTGGACTGAAGCTTTCTTT.

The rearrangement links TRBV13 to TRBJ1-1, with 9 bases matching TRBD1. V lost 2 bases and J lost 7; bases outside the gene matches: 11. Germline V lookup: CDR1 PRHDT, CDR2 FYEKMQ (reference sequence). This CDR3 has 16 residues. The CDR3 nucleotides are TGTGCCAGCAGCTTATTTTACAGGGGGCGGTTGGATGAAGCTTTCTTT. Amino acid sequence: CASSLFYRGRLDEAFF.

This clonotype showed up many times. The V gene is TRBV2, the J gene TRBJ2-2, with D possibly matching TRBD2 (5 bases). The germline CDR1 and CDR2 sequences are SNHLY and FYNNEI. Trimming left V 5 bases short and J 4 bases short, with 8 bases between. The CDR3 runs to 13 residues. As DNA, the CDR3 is TGTGCCAGCAGTCTAACTAGCACCGGGGAGCTGTTTTTT. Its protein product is CASSLTSTGELFF.

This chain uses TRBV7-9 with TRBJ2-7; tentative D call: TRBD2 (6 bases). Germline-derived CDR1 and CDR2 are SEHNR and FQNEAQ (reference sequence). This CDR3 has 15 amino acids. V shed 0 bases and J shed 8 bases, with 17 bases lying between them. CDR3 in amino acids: CASSLAGPGEPKQYF. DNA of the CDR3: TGTGCCAGCAGCTTAGCCGGTCCGGGGGAGCCAAAGCAGTACTTC. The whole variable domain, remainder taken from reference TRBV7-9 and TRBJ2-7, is DTGVSQNPRHKITKRGQNVTFRCDPISEHNRLYWYRQTLGQGPEFLTYFQNEAQLEKSRLLSDRFSAERPKGSFSTLEIQRTEQGDSAMYLCASSLAGPGEPKQYFGPGTRLTVT.

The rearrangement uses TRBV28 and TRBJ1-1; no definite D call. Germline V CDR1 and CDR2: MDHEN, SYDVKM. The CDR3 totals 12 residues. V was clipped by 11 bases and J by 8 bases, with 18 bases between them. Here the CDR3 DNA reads TGTGCCGCCTCCAATCCCTACTTCGAAGCTTTCTTT. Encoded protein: CAASNPYFEAFF.

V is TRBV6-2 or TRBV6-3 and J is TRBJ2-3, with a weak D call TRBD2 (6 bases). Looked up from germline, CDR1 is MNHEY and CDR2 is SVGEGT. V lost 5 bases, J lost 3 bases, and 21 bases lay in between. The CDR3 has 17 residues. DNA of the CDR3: TGTGCCAGCAGTGAATTCCAGACGGGAGTGGGGACAGATACGCAGTATTTT. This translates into CASSEFQTGVGTDTQYF.

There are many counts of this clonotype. Written as DNA, the CDR3 is TGTGCCAGCAGCAAAGCGGGAGGGGTATCAAGGCAGTACTTC. Amino acids: CASSKAGGVSRQYF. J is TRBJ2-7 and V is TRBV28, with TRBD2 matching over 10 bases. The CDR3 has 14 amino acids. Germline CDR1 reads MDHEN; CDR2 reads SYDVKM. The ends lost 6 bases at V and 9 bases at J; junction bases unmatched: 11.

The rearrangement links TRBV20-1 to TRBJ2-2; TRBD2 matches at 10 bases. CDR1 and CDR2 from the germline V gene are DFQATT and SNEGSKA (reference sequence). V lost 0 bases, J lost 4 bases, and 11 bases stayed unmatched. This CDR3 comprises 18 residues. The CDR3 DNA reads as TGCAGTGCTAGAGATCCAGCGGGAGGGCCCCAGGGCACCGGGGAGCTGTTTTTT. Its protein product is CSARDPAGGPQGTGELFF.

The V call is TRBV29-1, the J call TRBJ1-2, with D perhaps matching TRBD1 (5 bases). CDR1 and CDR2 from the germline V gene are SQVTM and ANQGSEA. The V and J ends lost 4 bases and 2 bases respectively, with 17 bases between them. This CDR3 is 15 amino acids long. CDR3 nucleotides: TGCAGCGTTGTCGGGGCAGCCTTCGGGAACTATGGCTACACCTTC. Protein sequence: CSVVGAAFGNYGYTF.

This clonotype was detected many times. In DNA form, the CDR3 reads TGTGCCAGCAGTCCGCGAGGGATCTCAGACGAGCAGTACTTC. It yields the protein CASSPRGISDEQYF. V usage is TRBV6-1 and J usage is TRBJ2-7; the D gene is possibly TRBD2 (5 bases). CDR3 size: 14 residues. The germline V gene encodes CDR1 MNHNS and CDR2 SASEGT. Trimming removed 5 bases at V and 5 bases at J, with 16 bases between.

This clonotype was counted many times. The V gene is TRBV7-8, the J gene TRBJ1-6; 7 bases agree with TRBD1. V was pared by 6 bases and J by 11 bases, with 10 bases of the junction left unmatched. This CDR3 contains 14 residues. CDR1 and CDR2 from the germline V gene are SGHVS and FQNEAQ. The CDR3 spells CASSLRQGGTPLHF. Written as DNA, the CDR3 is TGTGCCAGCAGTTTACGACAGGGAGGGACACCCCTCCACTTT.

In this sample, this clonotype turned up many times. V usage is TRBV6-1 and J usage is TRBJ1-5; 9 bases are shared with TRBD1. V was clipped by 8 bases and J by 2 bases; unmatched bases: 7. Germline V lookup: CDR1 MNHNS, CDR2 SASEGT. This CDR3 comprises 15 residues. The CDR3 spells CASQTGGLGNQPQHF. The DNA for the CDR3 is TGTGCCAGCCAAACAGGGGGCCTGGGCAATCAGCCCCAGCATTTT.

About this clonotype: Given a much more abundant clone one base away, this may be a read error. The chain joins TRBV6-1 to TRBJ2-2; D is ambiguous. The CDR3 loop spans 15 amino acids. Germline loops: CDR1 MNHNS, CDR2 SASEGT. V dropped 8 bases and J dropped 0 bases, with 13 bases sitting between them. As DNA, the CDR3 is TGTGCCAGCGGCTTGAGAGTTACGAACACCGGGGAGCTGTTTTTT. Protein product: CASGLRVTNTGELFF.

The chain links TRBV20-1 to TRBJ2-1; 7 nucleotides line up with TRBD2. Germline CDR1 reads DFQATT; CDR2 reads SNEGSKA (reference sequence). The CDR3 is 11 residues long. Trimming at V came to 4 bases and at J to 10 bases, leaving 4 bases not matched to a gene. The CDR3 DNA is TGCAGTGCTACTAGCGGTGTGGAGCAGTTCTTC. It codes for CSATSGVEQFF.

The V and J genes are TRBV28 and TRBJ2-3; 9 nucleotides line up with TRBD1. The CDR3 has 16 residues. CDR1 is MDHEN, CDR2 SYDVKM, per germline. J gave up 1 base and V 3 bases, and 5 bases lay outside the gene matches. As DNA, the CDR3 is TGTGCCAGCAGTTTGGGACAGGGACGGGGCACAGATACGCAGTATTTT. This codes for CASSLGQGRGTDTQYF.

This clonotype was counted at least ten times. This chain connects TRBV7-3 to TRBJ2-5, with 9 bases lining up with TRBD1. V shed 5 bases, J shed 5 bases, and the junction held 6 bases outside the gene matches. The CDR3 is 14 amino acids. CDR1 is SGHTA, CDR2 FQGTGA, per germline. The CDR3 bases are TGTGCCAGCAGCCTCGGGACAGGGTGGGAGACCCAGTACTTC. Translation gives CASSLGTGWETQYF.

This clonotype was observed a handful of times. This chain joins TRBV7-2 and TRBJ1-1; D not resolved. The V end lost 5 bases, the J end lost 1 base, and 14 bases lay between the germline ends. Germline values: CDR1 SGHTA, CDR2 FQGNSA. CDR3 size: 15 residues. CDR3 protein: CASSIEFWGNTEAFF. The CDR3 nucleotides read TGTGCCAGCAGCATCGAGTTTTGGGGGAACACTGAAGCTTTCTTT.